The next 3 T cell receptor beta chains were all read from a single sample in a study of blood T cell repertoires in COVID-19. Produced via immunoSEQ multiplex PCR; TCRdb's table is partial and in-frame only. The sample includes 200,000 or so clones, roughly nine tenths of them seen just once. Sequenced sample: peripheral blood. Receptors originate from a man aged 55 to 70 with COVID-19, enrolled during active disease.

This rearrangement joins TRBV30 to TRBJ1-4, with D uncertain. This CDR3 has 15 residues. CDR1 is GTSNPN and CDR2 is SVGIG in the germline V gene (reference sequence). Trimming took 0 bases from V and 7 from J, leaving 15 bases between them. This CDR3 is CAWSVADYRGEKLFF. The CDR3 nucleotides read TGTGCCTGGAGTGTCGCGGACTATCGGGGTGAAAAACTGTTTTTT.

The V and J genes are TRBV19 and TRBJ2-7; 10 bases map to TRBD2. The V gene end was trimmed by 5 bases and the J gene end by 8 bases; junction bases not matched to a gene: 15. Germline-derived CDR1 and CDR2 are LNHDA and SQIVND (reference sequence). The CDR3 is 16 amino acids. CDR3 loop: CASSSLAGAYALKQYF. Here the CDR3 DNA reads TGTGCCAGTAGTTCGCTAGCGGGAGCTTATGCTCTTAAGCAGTACTTC.

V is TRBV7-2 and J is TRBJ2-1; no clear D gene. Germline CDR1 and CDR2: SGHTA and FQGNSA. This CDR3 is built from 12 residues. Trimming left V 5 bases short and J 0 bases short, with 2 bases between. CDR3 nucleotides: TGTGCCAGCAGCCTCTCCTACAATGAGCAGTTCTTC. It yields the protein CASSLSYNEQFF.